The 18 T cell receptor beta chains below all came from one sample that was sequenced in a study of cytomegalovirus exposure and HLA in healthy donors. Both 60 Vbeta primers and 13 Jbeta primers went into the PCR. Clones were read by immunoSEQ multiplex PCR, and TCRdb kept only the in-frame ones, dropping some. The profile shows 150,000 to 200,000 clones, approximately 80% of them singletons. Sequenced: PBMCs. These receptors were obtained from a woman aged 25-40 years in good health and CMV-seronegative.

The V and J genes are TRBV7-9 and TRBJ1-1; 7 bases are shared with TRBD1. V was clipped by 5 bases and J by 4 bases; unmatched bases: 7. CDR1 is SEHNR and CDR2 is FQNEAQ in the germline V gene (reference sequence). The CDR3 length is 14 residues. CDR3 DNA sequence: TGTGCCAGCAGCGTAGACAGGGAATCCACTGAAGCTTTCTTT. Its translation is CASSVDRESTEAFF.

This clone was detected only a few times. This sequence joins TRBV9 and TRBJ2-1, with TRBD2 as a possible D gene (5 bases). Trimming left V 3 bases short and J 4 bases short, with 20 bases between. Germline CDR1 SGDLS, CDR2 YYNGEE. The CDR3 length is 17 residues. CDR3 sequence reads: CASSGSGLARSYNEQFF. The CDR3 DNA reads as TGTGCCAGCAGCGGAAGTGGTTTAGCGCGGAGTTACAATGAGCAGTTCTTC.

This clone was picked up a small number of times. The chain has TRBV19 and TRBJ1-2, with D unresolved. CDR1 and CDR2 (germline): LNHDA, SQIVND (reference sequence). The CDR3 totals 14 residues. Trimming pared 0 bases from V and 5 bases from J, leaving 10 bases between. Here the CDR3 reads CASSIDLRIYGYTF. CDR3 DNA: TGTGCCAGTAGTATAGATTTGAGGATTTATGGCTACACCTTC.

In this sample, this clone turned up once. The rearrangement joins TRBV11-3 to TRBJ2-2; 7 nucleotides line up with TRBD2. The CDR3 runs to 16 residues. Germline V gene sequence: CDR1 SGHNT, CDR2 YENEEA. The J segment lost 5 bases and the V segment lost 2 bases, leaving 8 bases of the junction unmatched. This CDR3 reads CASSLSGVPKTGELFF. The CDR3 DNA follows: TGTGCCAGCAGCTTAAGCGGGGTCCCTAAAACCGGGGAGCTGTTTTTT.

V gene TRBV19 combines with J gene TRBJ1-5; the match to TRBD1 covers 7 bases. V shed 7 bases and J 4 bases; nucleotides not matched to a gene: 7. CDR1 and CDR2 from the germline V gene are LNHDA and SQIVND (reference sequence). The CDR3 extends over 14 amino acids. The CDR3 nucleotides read TGTGCCAGTACGGAGGGACAGATTAATCAGCCCCAGCATTTT. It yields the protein CASTEGQINQPQHF.

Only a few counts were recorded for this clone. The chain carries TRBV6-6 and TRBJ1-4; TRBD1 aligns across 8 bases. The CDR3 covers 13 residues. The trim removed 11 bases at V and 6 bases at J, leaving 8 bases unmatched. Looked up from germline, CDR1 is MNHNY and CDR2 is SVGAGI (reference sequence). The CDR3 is CAGQDREYEKLFF. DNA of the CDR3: TGTGCCGGCCAGGACAGGGAATATGAAAAACTGTTTTTT.

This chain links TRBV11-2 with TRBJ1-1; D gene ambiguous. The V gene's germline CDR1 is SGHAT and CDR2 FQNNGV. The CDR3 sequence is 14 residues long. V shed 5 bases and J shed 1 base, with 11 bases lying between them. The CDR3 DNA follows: TGTGCCAGCAGCAGCGGTTGGGGGAACACTGAAGCTTTCTTT. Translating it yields CASSSGWGNTEAFF.

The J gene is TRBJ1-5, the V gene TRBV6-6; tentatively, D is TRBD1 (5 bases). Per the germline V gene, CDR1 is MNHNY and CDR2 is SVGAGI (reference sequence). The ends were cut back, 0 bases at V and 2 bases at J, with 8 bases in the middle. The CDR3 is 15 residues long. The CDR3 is CASSYSGEGNQPQHF. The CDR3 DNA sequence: TGTGCCAGCAGTTACTCAGGGGAGGGCAATCAGCCCCAGCATTTT.

In nucleotides, the CDR3 is TGTGCCAGTAGTATCCTGGGGTTCCAGGGGCCGCCGTGGGGCAATCAGCCCCAGCATTTT. As protein: CASSILGFQGPPWGNQPQHF. The rearrangement joins TRBV19 to TRBJ1-5; D possibly corresponds to TRBD1 (6 bases). Per the germline V gene, CDR1 is LNHDA and CDR2 is SQIVND (reference sequence). Trimming removed 3 bases at V and 2 bases at J, with 26 bases between. The CDR3 spans 20 residues.

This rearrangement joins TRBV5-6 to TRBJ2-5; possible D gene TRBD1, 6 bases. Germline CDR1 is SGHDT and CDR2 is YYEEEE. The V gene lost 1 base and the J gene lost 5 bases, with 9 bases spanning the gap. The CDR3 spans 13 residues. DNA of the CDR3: TGTGCCAGCAGCTTGACAGGGTTGGAGACCCAGTACTTC. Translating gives CASSLTGLETQYF.

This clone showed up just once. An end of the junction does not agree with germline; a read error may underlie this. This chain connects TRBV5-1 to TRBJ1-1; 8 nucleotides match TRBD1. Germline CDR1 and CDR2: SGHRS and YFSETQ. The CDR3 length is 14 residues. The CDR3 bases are TGCGTCAGCAGCCCGGGACAGGTCCCCACTGAAGCTTTCTTT. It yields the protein CVSSPGQVPTEAFF.

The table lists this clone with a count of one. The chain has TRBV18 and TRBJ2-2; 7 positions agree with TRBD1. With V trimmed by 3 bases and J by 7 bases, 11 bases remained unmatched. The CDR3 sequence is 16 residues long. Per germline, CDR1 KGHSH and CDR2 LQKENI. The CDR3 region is CASSPRQGLVGGELFF. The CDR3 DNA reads TGTGCCAGCTCACCTCGACAGGGTTTAGTTGGCGGGGAGCTGTTTTTT.

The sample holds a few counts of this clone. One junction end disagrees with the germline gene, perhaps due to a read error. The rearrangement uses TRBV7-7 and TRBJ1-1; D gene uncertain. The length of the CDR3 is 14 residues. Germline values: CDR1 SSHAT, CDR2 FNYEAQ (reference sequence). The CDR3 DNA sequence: TGTGCTAGCAGACCCCTGCTAGGGAACACTGAAGCTTTCTTT. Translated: CASRPLLGNTEAFF.

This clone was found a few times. CDR3 sequence (DNA): TGTGCCTGGAGTGGGACAGAGACTTACAATGAGCAGTTCTTC. Amino acids: CAWSGTETYNEQFF. The chain links TRBV30 to TRBJ2-1; D is perhaps TRBD1 (6 bases). This CDR3 contains 14 residues. The V gene lost 1 base and the J gene lost 4 bases, with 11 bases spanning the gap. Germline CDR1 is GTSNPN and CDR2 is SVGIG (reference sequence).

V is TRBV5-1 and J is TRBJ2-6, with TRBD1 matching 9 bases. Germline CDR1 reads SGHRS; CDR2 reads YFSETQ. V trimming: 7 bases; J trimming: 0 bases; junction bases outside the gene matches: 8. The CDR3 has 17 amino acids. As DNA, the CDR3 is TGCGCCAGCCGACAGGGGGTATCCGACTCTGGGGCCAACGTCCTGACTTTC. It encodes CASRQGVSDSGANVLTF.

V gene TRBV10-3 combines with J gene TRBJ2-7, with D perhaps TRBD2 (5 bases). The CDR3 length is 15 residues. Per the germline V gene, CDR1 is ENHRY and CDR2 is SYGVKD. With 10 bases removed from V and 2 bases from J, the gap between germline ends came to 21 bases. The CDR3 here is CARRGRRRPPYEQYF. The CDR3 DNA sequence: TGTGCCAGACGGGGAAGGCGGAGACCCCCCTACGAGCAGTACTTC.

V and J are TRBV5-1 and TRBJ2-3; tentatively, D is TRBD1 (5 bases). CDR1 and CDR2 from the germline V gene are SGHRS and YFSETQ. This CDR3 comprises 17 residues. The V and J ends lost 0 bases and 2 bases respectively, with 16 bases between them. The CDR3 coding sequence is TGCGCCAGCAGCTTGGACTCCAACAGGTCCCCCACAGATACGCAGTATTTT. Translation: CASSLDSNRSPTDTQYF.

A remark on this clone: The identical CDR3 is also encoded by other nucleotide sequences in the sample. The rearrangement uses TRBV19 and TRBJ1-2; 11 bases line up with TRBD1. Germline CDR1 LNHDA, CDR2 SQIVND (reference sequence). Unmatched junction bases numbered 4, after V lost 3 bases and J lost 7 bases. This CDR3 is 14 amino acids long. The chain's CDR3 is CASSIPGTGGGYTF. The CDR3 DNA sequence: TGTGCCAGTAGTATTCCCGGGACAGGGGGTGGCTACACCTTC.